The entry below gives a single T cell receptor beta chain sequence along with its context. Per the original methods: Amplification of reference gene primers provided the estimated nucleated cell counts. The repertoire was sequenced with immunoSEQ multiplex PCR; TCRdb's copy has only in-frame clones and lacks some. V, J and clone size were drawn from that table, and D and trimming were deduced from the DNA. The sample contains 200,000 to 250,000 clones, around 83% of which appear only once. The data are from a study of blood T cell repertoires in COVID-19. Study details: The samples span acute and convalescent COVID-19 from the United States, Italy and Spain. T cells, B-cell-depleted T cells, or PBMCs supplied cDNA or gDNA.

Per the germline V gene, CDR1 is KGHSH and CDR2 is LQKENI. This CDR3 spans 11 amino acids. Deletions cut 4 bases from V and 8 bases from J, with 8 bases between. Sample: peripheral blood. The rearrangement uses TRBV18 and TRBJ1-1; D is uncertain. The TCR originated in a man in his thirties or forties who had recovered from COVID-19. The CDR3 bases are TGTGCCAGCTCACGCGGACTGGAAGCTTTCTTT. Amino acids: CASSRGLEAFF.